The clone carrying this T cell receptor (beta chain) was observed at least ten times. This sample is part of a study of blood T cell repertoires in COVID-19. About the study: From the United States, Italy and Spain came samples of acute and convalescent COVID-19. PBMCs, B-cell-depleted T cells, or T cells were the source of the cDNA or gDNA that made up the material.

The authors' processing: The authors estimated nucleated cell counts from reference gene primer amplification. Some clones are missing from TCRdb's copy, which holds only in-frame ones; the method was immunoSEQ multiplex PCR. V and J calls and clone size are given by that table; D and trimming were obtained from the DNA. Here the sample spans about 360,000 clones, more than 75% being singletons. The source material was peripheral blood. The sequence came from a human donor in a cohort sampled during active COVID-19.

The CDR3 DNA sequence: TGTGCCTGGAGTCCGGGGGTAGGCTACACCTTC. The encoded protein is CAWSPGVGYTF. The rearrangement uses TRBV30 and TRBJ1-2, with D possibly matching TRBD1 (5 bases). Trimming shortened V by 2 bases and J by 8 bases, and 9 bases separated the two germline ends. The germline V gene has CDR1 GTSNPN and CDR2 SVGIG (reference sequence). The CDR3 is 11 residues long.